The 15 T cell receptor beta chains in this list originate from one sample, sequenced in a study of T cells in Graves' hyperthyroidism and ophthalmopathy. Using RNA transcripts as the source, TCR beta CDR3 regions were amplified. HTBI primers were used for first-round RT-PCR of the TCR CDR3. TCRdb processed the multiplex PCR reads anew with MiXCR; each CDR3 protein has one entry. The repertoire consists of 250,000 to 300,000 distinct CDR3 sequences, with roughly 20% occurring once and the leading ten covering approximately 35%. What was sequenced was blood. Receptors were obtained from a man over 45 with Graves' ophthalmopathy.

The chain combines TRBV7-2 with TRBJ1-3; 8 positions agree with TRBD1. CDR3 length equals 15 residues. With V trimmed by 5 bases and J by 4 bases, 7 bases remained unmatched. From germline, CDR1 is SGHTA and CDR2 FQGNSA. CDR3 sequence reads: CASSPRTGSGNTIYF. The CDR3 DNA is TGTGCCAGCAGCCCCCGGACAGGGTCCGGAAACACCATATATTTT. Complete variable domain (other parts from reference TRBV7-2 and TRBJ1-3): GAGVSQSPSNKVTEKGKDVELRCDPISGHTALYWYRQSLGQGLEFLIYFQGNSAPDKSGLPSDRFSAERTGGSVSTLTIQRTQQEDSAVYLCASSPRTGSGNTIYFGEGSWLTVV.

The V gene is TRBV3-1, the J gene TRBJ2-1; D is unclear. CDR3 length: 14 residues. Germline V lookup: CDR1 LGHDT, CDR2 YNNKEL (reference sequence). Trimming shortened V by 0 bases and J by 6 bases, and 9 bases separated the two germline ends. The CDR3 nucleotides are TGTGCCAGCAGCCAAGAAAATTATGCCAATGAGCAGTTCTTC. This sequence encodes CASSQENYANEQFF.

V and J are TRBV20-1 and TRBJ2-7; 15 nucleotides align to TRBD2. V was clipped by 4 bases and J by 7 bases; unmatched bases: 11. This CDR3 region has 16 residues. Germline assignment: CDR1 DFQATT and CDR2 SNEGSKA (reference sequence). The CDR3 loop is CSAKDRTSGRVGEQYF. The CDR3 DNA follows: TGCAGTGCTAAAGATCGGACTAGCGGGAGGGTGGGAGAGCAGTACTTC.

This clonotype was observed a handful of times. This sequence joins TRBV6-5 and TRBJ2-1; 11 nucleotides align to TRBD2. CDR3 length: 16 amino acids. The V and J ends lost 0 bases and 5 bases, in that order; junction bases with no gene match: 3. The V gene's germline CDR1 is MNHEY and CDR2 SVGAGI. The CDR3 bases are TGTGCCAGCAGTTACTCGACTAGCGGGACTAACAATGAGCAGTTCTTC. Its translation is CASSYSTSGTNNEQFF.

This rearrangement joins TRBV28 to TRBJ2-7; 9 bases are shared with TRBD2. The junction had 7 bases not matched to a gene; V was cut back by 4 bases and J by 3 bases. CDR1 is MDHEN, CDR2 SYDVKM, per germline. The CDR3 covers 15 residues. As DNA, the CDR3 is TGTGCCAGCAGTTCTCCGGCGACTAGCGGCTACGAGCAGTACTTC. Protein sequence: CASSSPATSGYEQYF. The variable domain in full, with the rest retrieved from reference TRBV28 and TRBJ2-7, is DVKVTQSSRYLVKRTGEKVFLECVQDMDHENMFWYRQDPGLGLRLIYFSYDVKMKEKGDIPEGYSVSREKKERFSLILESASTNQTSMYLCASSSPATSGYEQYFGPGTRLTVT.

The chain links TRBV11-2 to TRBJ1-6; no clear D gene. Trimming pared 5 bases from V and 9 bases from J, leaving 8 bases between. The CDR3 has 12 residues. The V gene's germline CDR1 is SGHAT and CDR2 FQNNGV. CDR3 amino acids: CASSRESSPLHF. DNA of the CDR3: TGTGCCAGCAGCAGAGAAAGTTCACCCCTCCACTTT.

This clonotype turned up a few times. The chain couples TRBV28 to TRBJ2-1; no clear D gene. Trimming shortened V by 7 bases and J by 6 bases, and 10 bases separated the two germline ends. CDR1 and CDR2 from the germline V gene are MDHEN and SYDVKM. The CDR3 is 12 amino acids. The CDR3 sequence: CASNRPSNEQFF. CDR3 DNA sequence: TGTGCCAGCAATAGACCCTCCAATGAGCAGTTCTTC.

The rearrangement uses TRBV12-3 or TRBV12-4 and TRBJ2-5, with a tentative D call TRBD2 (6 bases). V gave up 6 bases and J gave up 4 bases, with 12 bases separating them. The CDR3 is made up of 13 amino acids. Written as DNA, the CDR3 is TGTGCCAGCAGCCGCGGGATTCGAGAGACCCAGTACTTC. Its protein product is CASSRGIRETQYF.

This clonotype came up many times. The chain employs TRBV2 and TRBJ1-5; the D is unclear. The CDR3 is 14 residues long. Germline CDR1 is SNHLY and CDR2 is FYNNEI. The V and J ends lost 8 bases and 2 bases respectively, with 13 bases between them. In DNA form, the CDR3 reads TGTGCCAGCGGACGGATGAGGGGCAATCAGCCCCAGCATTTT. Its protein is CASGRMRGNQPQHF.

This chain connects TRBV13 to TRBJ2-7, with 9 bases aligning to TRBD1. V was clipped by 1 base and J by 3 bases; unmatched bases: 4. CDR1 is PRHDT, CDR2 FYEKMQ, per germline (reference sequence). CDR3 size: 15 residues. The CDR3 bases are TGTGCCAGCAGCTTAGACGGGACAGGGAACTACGAGCAGTACTTC. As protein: CASSLDGTGNYEQYF.

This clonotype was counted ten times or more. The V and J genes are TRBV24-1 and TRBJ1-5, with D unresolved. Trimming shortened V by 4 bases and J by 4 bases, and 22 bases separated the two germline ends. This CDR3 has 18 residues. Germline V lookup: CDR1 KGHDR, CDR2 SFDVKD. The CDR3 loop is CATSDMESTLLNNQPQHF. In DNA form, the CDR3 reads TGTGCCACCAGTGACATGGAGAGTACCTTACTTAATAATCAGCCCCAGCATTTT.

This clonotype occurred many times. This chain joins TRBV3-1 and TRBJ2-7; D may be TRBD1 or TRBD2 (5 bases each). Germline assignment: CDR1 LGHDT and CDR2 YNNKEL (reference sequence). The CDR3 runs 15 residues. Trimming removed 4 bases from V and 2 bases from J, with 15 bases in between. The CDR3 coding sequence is TGTGCCAGCAGCCTTCCGGGACGGGAAACCTACGAGCAGTACTTC. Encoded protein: CASSLPGRETYEQYF.

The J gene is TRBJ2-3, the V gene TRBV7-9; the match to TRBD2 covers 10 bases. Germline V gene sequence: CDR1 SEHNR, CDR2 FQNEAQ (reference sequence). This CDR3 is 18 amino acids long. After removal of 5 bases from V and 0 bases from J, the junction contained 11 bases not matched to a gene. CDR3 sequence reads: CASSGATSGQLSTDTQYF. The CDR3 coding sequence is TGTGCCAGCAGCGGGGCGACTAGCGGGCAGCTCAGCACAGATACGCAGTATTTT.

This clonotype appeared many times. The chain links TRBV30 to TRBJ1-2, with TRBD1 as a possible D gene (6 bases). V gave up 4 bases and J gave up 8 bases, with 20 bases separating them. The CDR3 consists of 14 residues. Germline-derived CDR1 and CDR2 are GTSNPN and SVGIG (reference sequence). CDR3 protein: CAWKNEQGREGYTF. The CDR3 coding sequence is TGTGCCTGGAAAAACGAACAGGGAAGGGAAGGCTACACCTTC.

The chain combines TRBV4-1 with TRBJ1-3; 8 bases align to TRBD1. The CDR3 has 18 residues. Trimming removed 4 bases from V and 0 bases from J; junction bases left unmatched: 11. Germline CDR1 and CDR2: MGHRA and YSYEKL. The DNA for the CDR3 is TGCGCCAGCAGCCTAGATGGCGGACAGGGACTCTCTGGAAACACCATATATTTT. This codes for CASSLDGGQGLSGNTIYF.